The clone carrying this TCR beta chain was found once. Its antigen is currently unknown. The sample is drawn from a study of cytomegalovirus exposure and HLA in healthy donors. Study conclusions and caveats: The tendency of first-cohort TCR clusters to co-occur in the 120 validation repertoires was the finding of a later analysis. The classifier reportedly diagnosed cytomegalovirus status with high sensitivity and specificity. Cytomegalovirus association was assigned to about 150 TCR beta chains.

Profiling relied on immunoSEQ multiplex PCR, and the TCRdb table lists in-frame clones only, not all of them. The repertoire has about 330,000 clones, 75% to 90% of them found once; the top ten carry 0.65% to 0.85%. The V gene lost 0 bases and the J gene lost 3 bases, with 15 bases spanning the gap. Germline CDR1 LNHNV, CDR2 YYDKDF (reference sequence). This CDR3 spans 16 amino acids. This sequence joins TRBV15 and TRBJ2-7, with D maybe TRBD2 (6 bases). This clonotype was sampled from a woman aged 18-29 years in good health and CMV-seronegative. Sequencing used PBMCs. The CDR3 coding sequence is TGTGCCACCAGCAGAGAAGTACTAGCCCGCCGCTACGAGCAGTACTTC. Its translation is CATSREVLARRYEQYF.